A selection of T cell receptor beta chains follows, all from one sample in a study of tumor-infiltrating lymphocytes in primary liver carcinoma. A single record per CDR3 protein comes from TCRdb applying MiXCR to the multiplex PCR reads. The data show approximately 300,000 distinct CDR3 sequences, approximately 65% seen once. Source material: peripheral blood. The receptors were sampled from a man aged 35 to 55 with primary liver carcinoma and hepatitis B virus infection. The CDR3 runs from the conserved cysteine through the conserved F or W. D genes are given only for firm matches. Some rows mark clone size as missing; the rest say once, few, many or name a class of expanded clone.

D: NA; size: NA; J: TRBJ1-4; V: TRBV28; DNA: TGTGCCAGCAGTTTGTCGGGGTTTGCCGCGGGTAATGAAAAACTGTTTTTT; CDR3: CASSLSGFAAGNEKLFF
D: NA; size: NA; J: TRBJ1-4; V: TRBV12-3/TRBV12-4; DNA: TGTGCCAGCAGTTTGGCAGGGACTAAAAAACCGTTTTTT; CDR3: CASSLAGTKKPFF
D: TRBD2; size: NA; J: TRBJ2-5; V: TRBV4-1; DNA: TGCGCCAGCGGCCAAGATACGGGGGGTGGGGGAGAGACCCAGTACTTC; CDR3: CASGQDTGGGGETQYF
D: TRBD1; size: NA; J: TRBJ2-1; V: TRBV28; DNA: TGTGCCACAAAAAGAACCGGGACAGGGATTCATGAGCAGTTCTTC; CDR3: CATKRTGTGIHEQFF
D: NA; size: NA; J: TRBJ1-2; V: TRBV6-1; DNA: TGTGCCAGGAGCATCAGGGCATGGACAAGCGCTGGAGCCTACACCTTC; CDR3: CARSIRAWTSAGAYTF
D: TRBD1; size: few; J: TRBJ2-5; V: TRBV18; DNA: TGTGCCAGCTCACCGGGACAGGGAGAGACCCAGTACTTC; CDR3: CASSPGQGETQYF
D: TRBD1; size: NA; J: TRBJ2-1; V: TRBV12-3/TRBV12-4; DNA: TGTGCCAGCAGTTTGACAGGGGGGATCAATGAGAAGTTCTTC; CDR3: CASSLTGGINEKFF
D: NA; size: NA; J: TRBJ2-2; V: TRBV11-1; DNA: TGTGCCAGCAGCTTCAGACAGAAAGGTACCGGGGAGCTATTTTTT; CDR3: CASSFRQKGTGELFF
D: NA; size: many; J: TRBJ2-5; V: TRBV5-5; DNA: TGTGCCAGCTCCATCGGAGGGGTTACTCACGGGGAGACCCAGTACTTC; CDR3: CASSIGGVTHGETQYF
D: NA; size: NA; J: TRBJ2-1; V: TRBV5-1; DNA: TGCGCCAGCAGCTTGTCCGGACACCCCTACAATGAGCAGTTCTTC; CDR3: CASSLSGHPYNEQFF
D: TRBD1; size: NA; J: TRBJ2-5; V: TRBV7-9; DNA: TGTACCAGCAGCTCACGACAGGGGGAAGAGACCCAGTACTTC; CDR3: CTSSSRQGEETQYF
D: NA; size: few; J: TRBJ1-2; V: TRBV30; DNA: TGTGCCTGGAGTTCCGGACTGTTTGGCGGCTACACCTTC; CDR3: CAWSSGLFGGYTF
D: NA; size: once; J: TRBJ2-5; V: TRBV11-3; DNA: TGTGCCAGCAGCTTAGGGACTAGGGGGAGTCCTTTGGAGACCCAGTACTTC; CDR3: CASSLGTRGSPLETQYF
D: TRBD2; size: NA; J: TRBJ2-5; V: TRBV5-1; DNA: TGCGCCAGCAGCGACACTAGCGGCGGAAAGACTCAGTACTTC; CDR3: CASSDTSGGKTQYF
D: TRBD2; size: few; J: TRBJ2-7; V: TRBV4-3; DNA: TGCGCCAGCAGCCGCACGACTAGCGGATCCCTCTACGAGCAGTACTTC; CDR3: CASSRTTSGSLYEQYF
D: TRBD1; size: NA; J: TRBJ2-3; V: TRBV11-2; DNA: TGTGCCAGCAGCCCCCGGCAGACAGGGTTGACAGAAACGCAGTATTTT; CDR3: CASSPRQTGLTETQYF
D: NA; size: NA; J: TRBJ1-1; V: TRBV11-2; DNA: TGTGCCAGCAGTCGGGTAGGTGTCACTGAAGCTTTCTTT; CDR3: CASSRVGVTEAFF
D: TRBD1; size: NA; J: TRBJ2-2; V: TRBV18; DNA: TGTGCCAGCTCACCACGAGCAGGGGGAGACACCGGGGAGCTGTTTTTT; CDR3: CASSPRAGGDTGELFF
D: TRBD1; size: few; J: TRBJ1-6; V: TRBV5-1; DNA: TGCGCCAGCAGGCGAGAGGGGGCATATAATTCACCCCTCCACTTT; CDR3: CASRREGAYNSPLHF
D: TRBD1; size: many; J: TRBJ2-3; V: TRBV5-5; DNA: TGTGCCAGCAGCTTGTACGCTGGGACAGGCACAGATACGCAGTATTTT; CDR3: CASSLYAGTGTDTQYF
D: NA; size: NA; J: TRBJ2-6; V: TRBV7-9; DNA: TGTGCCAGCAGCTGGATACGGGGCTCTTCTGCTGGGGCCAACGTCCTGACTTTC; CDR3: CASSWIRGSSAGANVLTF
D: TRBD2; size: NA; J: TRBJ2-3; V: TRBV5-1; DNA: TGCGCCAGCAGCTTGAGTGCTAGCGGGACAGGCACAGATACGCAGTATTTT; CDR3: CASSLSASGTGTDTQYF
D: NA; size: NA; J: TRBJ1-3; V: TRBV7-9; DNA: TGTGCCAGCAGCCTCGGGACAACTGGAAACACCATATATTTT; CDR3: CASSLGTTGNTIYF
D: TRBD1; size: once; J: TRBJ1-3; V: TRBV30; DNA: TGTGCCTGGAGTAGGGGACAGGGGTTCTCTGGAAACACCATATATTTT; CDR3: CAWSRGQGFSGNTIYF
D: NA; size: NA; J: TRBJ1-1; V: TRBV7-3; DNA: TGTGCCAGCAGCGCACAGGAGAACACTGAAGCTTTCTTT; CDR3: CASSAQENTEAFF
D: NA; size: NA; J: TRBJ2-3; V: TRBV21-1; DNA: TGTGCCAGCAGCAAATCTCGGGACTGTCGGATTCCAGATACGCAGTATTTT; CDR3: CASSKSRDCRIPDTQYF
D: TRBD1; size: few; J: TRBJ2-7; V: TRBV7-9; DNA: TGTGCCAGCAGCTTAGGGTCAGGGGGCTACGAGCAGTACTTC; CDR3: CASSLGSGGYEQYF
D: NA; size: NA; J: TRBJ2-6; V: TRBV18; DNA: TGTGCCAGCTCATCCTACACAGGGTCTGGGGCCAACGTCCTGACTTTC; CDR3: CASSSYTGSGANVLTF
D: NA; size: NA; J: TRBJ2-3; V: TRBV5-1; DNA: TGCGCCAGCAGCTTGACTGACCCGGGTGATACGCAGTATTTT; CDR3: CASSLTDPGDTQYF
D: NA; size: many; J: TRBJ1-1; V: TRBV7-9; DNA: TGTGCCAGCAGCTTCTCCGGGACTGAAGCTTTCTTT; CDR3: CASSFSGTEAFF
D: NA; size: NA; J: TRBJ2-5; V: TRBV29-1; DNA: TGCAGCTTGTGGACCCAAGAGACCCAGTACTTC; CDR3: CSLWTQETQYF
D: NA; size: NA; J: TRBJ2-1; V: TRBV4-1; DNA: TGCGCCAGCAGCCAAACCGGGACAAGCTCCTACAATGAGCAGTTCTTC; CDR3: CASSQTGTSSYNEQFF
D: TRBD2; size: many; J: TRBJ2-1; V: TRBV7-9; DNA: TGTGCCAGCAGCTTGGTCACTAGCGGGAGGCACAATGAGCAGTTCTTC; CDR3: CASSLVTSGRHNEQFF
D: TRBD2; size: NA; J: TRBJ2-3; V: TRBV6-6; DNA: TGTGCCAGCAGGGATCCCATACTAGCGGGAGGGCCCAAAGATACGCAGTATTTT; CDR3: CASRDPILAGGPKDTQYF
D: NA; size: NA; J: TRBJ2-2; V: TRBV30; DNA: TGTGCCTGGGGAAGTCTTGCGTTGAACACCGGGGAGCTGTTTTTT; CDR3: CAWGSLALNTGELFF
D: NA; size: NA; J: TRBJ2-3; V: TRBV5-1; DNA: TGCGCCAGCCGCCTCACCAGGTTCACAGATACGCAGTATTTT; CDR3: CASRLTRFTDTQYF
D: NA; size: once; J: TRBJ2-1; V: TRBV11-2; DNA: TGTGCCAGCAGCCCTCAAGTGGGGGGAGATGAGCAGTTCTTC; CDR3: CASSPQVGGDEQFF
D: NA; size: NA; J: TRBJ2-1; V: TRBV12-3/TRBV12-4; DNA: TGTGTCAGCAACCCCATGGGGAGTGGCAGGGGTTCGATTAATGAGCAGTTCTTC; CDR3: CVSNPMGSGRGSINEQFF
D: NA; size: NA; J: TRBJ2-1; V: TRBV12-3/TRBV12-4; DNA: TGTGCCAGCAGGATAGGTTCCTACAATGAGCGGTTCTTC; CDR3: CASRIGSYNERFF
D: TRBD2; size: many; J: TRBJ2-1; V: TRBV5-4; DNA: TGTGCCAGCAGCTTTAAGGTAGCGGGAGAGAGAGAGCAGTTCTTC; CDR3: CASSFKVAGEREQFF
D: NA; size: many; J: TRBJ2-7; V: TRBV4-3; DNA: TGCGCCAGCAGCCAAGATGAGTTCTCCTACGAGCAGTACTTC; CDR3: CASSQDEFSYEQYF
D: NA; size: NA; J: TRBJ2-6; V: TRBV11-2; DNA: TGTGCCAGCAATTCAATAAGGCCGAACAGCTCTGGGGCCAACGTCCGGACTTTC; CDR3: CASNSIRPNSSGANVRTF
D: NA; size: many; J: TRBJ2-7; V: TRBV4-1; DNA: TGCGCCAGCAGCCGAGAATCGGGGTTCTACGAGCAGTACTTC; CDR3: CASSRESGFYEQYF
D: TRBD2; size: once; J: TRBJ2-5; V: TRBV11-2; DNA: TGTGCCGGCAGCTTGGGACTAGCCTTAGAGACCCAGTGTTTC; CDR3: CAGSLGLALETQCF
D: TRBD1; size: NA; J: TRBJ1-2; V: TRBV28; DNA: TGTGCCAGCAGCCGTAGGACAGGAATCTATGGCTACGCCTTC; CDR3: CASSRRTGIYGYAF
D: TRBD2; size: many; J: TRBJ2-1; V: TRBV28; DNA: TGTGCCAGCAGTGCCGGGACTAGGGTAAATGAGCAGTTCTTC; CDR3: CASSAGTRVNEQFF
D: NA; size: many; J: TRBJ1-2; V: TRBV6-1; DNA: TGTGCCAGCAGACGACACGGGGCAGATGGCTACACCTTC; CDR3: CASRRHGADGYTF
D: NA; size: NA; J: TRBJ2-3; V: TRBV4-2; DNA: TGTGTCAGCAGCCAAGAAGGTGGTCATGGCCTCCGGGCGCAGTATTTT; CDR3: CVSSQEGGHGLRAQYF
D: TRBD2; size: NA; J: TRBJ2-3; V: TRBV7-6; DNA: TGTGCCAGCAGCCCCTTAGCGGGAGCCACAGATACGCAGTATTTT; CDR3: CASSPLAGATDTQYF
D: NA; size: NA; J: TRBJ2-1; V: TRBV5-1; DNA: TGCGCCAGCAGCTTGGATGTAGTCGGAGCGAATGAGCAGTTCTTC; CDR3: CASSLDVVGANEQFF
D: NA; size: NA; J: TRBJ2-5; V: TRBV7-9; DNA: TGTGCCAGCAGCTCATCCCAGGGGTTGGGAGAGACCCAGTACTTC; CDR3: CASSSSQGLGETQYF
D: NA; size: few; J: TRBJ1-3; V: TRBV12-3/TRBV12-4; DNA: TGTACCAGCAGCCCGGGGGGATCCTCTGGAAACACCATATATTTT; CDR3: CTSSPGGSSGNTIYF
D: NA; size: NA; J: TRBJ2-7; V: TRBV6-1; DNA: TGTGCCAGCGATATGGCAGACTACGAGCAACACTTC; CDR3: CASDMADYEQHF
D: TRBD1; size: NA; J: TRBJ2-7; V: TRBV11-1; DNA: TGTGCCAGCAGCTTTGCCGGGACAGGAGCCCACGAGCAGTACTTC; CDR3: CASSFAGTGAHEQYF
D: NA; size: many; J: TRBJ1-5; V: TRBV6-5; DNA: TGTGCCAGCAGAACTGCCGGACTGAGCAATCAGCCCCAGCATTTT; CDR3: CASRTAGLSNQPQHF
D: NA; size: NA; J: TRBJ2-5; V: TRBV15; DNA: TGTGCCACCAGCAGAGACAGGGCCGCCGGTCCCCAGTACTTC; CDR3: CATSRDRAAGPQYF
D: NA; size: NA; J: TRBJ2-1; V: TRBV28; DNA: TGTGCCAGTAGTTCTCCCTCCAATGAGCAGTTCTTC; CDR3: CASSSPSNEQFF
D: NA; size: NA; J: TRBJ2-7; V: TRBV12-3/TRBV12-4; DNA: TGTGCCAGCAGTCTAGAGAGGCGGGGACCCCACGAGCAGTACTTC; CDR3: CASSLERRGPHEQYF